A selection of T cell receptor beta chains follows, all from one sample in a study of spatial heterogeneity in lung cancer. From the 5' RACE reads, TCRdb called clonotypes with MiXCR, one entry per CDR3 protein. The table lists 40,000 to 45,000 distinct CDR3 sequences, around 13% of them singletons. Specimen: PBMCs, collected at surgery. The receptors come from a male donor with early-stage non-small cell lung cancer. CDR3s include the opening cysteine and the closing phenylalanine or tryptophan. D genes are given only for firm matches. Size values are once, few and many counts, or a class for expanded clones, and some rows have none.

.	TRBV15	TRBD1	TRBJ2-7	CATSRGQGREQYF	TGTGCCACCAGCAGAGGACAGGGGCGCGAGCAGTACTTC
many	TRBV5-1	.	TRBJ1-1	CASSLAGIMNTEAFF	TGCGCCAGCAGCTTGGCAGGGATCATGAACACTGAAGCTTTCTTT
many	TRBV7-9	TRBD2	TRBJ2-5	CASSLRQTSGWETQYF	TGTGCCAGCAGCTTAAGACAGACTAGCGGGTGGGAGACCCAGTACTTC
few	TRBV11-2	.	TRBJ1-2	CASSRARDGYTF	TGTGCCAGCAGCAGAGCCAGGGACGGCTACACCTTC
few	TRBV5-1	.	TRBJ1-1	CASSLAARTTNTEAFF	TGCGCCAGCAGCTTGGCCGCCAGGACGACGAACACTGAAGCTTTCTTT
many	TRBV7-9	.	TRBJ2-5	CASSPPRWF	TGTGCCAGCAGCCCCCCCCGCTGGTTC
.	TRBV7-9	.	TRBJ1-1	CASSLDRTMNTEAFF	TGTGCCAGCAGCTTAGATCGGACAATGAACACTGAAGCTTTCTTT
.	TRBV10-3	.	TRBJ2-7	CAISEGDLAYEQYF	TGTGCCATCAGTGAGGGAGATTTGGCCTACGAGCAGTACTTC
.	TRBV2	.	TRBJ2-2	CASAEILPGELFF	TGTGCCAGCGCCGAGATATTGCCCGGGGAGCTGTTTTTT
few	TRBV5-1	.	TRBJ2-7	CASSLSTGTLSYEQYF	TGCGCCAGCAGCTTATCAACCGGGACACTCTCCTACGAGCAGTACTTC
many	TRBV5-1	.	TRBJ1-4	CASSSGGRVTNEKLFF	TGCGCCAGCAGCTCTGGGGGTAGAGTAACTAATGAAAAACTGTTTTTT
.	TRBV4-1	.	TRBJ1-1	CASSSTGQMNTEAFF	TGCGCCAGCAGCTCGACGGGACAAATGAACACTGAAGCTTTCTTT
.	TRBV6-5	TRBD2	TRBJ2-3	CASSRVAGGPTDTQYF	TGTGCCAGCAGTAGAGTCGCGGGGGGGCCCACAGATACGCAGTATTTT
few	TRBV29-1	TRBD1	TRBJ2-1	CSAPDRVSYNEQFF	TGCAGCGCCCCGGACAGGGTCTCCTACAATGAGCAGTTCTTC
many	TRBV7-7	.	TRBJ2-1	CASSNSPAVYNEQFF	TGTGCTAGCAGCAATAGTCCGGCGGTCTACAATGAGCAGTTCTTC
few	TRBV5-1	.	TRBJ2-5	CASSLFLPQETQYF	TGCGCCAGCAGCTTGTTCCTACCCCAAGAGACCCAGTACTTC
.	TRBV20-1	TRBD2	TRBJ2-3	CSAARGTRGTDTQYF	TGCAGTGCCGCCCGTGGGACTAGAGGCACAGATACGCAGTATTTT
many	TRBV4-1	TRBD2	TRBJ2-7	CASSRETSSPYEQYF	TGCGCCAGCAGCCGGGAGACTAGCTCTCCCTACGAGCAGTACTTC
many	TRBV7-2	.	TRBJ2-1	CASSLALADYNEQFF	TGTGCCAGCAGCTTAGCCCTAGCAGACTACAATGAGCAGTTCTTC
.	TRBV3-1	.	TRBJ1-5	CASSQVRGNQPQHF	TGTGCCAGCAGCCAAGTCAGAGGGAATCAGCCCCAGCATTTT
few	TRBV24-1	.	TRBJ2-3	CATSVASSTDTQYF	TGTGCCACCAGTGTCGCAAGCTCCACAGATACGCAGTATTTT
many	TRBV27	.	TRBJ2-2	CASSRILGGNGELFF	TGTGCCAGCAGTCGAATTTTGGGAGGTAACGGGGAGCTGTTTTTT
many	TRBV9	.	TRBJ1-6	CASSVSDRNNSPLHF	TGTGCCAGCAGCGTATCGGACAGAAATAATTCACCCCTCCACTTT
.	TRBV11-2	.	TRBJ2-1	CASSLGVLTGGLNNEQFF	TGTGCCAGCAGCTTAGGTGTCTTGACAGGAGGGTTGAACAATGAGCAGTTCTTC
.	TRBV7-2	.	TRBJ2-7	CVSSYSYEQYF	TGTGTCAGCAGCTACTCCTACGAGCAGTACTTC
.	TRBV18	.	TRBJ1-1	CASSPGANTEAFF	TGTGCCAGCTCACCAGGGGCGAACACTGAAGCTTTCTTT
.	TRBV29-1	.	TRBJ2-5	CSVEEFRGAVYQETQYF	TGCAGCGTTGAAGAATTTCGCGGGGCAGTGTACCAAGAGACCCAGTACTTC
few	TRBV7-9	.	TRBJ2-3	CASSPKLRLGGRGDTQYF	TGTGCCAGCAGCCCCAAACTCCGACTAGGCGGGCGGGGAGATACGCAGTATTTT
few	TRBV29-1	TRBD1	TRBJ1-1	CSVGTGMRTEAFF	TGCAGCGTCGGGACAGGGATGAGGACTGAAGCTTTCTTT
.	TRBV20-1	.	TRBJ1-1	CSARRGSMNTEAFF	TGCAGTGCTAGAAGGGGGAGCATGAACACTGAAGCTTTCTTT
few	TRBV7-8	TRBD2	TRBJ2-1	CASSLGGAGFGNEQFF	TGTGCCAGCAGCCTGGGGGGAGCGGGATTCGGCAATGAGCAGTTCTTC
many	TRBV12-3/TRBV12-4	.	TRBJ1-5	CASSPSGQPQHF	TGTGCCAGCAGTCCCTCAGGTCAGCCCCAGCATTTT
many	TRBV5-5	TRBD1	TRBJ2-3	CASSLTGETDTQYF	TGTGCCAGCAGCTTGACAGGGGAAACAGATACGCAGTATTTT
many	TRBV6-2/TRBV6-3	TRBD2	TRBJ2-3	CASSYPLAGVDTQYF	TGTGCCAGCAGTTACCCCTTAGCGGGAGTGGATACGCAGTATTTT
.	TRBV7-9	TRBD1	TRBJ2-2	CASSMRQGVNTGELFF	TGTGCCAGCAGCATGAGACAGGGTGTTAACACCGGGGAGCTGTTTTTT
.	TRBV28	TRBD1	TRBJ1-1	CASGRTTGTKAFF	TGTGCCAGCGGACGGACGACAGGGACTAAAGCTTTCTTT
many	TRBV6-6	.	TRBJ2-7	CASRDVTYEQYF	TGTGCCAGCAGGGACGTTACCTACGAGCAGTACTTC
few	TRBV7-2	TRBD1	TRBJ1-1	CASSLSLQGGTEAFF	TGTGCCAGCAGCTTAAGTCTGCAGGGGGGCACTGAAGCTTTCTTT
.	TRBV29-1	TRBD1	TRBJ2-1	CSVNLLTGGGTEQFF	TGCAGCGTCAATCTACTGACAGGGGGGGGCACAGAGCAGTTCTTC
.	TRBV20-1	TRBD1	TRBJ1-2	CSATQTGSGYGYTF	TGCAGTGCTACCCAGACAGGGTCTGGCTATGGCTACACCTTC
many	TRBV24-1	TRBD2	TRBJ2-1	CATSDSSGGAYNEQFF	TGTGCCACCAGTGACTCAAGCGGGGGGGCCTACAATGAGCAGTTCTTC
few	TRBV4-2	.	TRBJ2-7	CASSQDPNREGEQYF	TGTGCCAGCAGCCAAGATCCAAACAGGGAGGGCGAGCAGTACTTC
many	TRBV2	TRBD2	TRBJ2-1	CASSGLAGVGDEQFF	TGTGCCAGCAGTGGACTAGCGGGAGTGGGCGATGAGCAGTTCTTC
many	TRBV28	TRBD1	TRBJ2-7	CASKETGGHYEQYF	TGTGCCAGCAAAGAAACAGGGGGTCATTACGAGCAGTACTTC
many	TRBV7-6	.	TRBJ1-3	CASSLGSGSSGNTIYF	TGTGCCAGCAGCTTAGGTTCCGGGTCCTCTGGAAACACCATATATTTT
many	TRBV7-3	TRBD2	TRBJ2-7	CASSPGGRAYEQYF	TGTGCCAGCAGCCCCGGCGGGAGGGCCTACGAGCAGTACTTC
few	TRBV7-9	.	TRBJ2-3	CSSSLGSTQYF	TGTTCCAGCAGCTTAGGTTCTACGCAGTATTTT
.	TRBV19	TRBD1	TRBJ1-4	CASGNPGQGYEKLFF	TGTGCCAGTGGAAATCCGGGACAGGGTTATGAAAAACTGTTTTTT
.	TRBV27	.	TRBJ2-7	CASSLGVGEQYF	TGTGCCAGCAGTTTAGGGGTTGGGGAGCAGTACTTC
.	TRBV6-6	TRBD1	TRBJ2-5	CASMRAQGRSEETQYF	TGTGCCAGCATGCGGGCACAGGGGCGCTCCGAAGAGACCCAGTACTTC
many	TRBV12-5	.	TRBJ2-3	CASGGTPSPDTQYF	TGTGCTAGTGGCGGGACACCCAGTCCAGATACGCAGTATTTT
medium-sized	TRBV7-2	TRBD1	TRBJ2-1	CASSLAQTGHEQFF	TGTGCCAGCAGCTTAGCTCAGACAGGGCATGAGCAGTTCTTC
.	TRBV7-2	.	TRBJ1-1	CASSLEGSNTEAFF	TGTGCCAGCAGCTTAGAGGGCAGTAACACTGAAGCTTTCTTT
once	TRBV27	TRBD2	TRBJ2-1	CASSLRSTSGIYNEQFF	TGTGCCAGCAGTTTAAGGTCGACTAGCGGGATCTACAATGAGCAGTTCTTC
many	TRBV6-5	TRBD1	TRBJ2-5	CASSTHTGVQETQYF	TGTGCCAGCAGTACCCACACAGGGGTCCAAGAGACCCAGTACTTC
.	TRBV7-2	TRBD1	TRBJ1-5	CASSNRGFGQPQHF	TGTGCCAGCAGTAACAGGGGGTTTGGTCAGCCCCAGCATTTT
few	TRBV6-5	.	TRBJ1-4	CASTPERGVKLFF	TGTGCCAGCACCCCGGAAAGGGGCGTAAAACTGTTTTTT